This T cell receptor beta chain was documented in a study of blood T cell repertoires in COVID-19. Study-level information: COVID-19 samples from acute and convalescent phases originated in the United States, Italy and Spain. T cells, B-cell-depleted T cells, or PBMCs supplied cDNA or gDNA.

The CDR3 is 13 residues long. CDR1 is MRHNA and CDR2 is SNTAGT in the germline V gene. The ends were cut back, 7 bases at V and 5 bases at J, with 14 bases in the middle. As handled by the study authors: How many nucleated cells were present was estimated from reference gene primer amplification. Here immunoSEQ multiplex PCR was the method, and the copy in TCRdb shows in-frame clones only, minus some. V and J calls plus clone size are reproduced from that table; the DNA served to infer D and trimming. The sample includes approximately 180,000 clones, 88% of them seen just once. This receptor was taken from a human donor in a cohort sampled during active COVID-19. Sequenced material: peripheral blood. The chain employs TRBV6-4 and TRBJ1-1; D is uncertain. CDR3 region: CASTADSGTEAFF. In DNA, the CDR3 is TGTGCCAGCACTGCCGACTCTGGGACTGAAGCTTTCTTT.